Included here is one T cell receptor beta chain sequence, with context. Produced via immunoSEQ multiplex PCR; TCRdb's table is partial and in-frame only. Among some 140,000 clones listed, 70% to 85% were seen once. The sample originates from a study of blood T cell repertoires in COVID-19. The wider study: Donors in the United States, Italy and Spain gave samples during acute or convalescent COVID-19.

The CDR3 extends over 14 amino acids. Per the germline V gene, CDR1 is SNHLY and CDR2 is FYNNEI. Trimming pared 5 bases from V and 3 bases from J, leaving 13 bases between. The receptor comes from a man aged 55 to 70 with acute or convalescent COVID-19. V usage is TRBV2 and J usage is TRBJ1-2, with a tentative D call TRBD1 (5 bases). Material: peripheral blood. CDR3 loop: CASSRTPADYGYTF. The CDR3 nucleotides are TGTGCCAGCAGTCGGACACCCGCGGACTATGGCTACACCTTC.